This section outlines one T cell receptor beta chain sequence together with its context. V shed 5 bases and J 5 bases; nucleotides not matched to a gene: 8. CDR3 length equals 16 residues. Germline CDR1 and CDR2: LGHDT and YNNKEL (reference sequence). Clones were sequenced by immunoSEQ multiplex PCR, and TCRdb holds only the in-frame ones, with some missing. The top ten hold 6.5% to 7% of the sample, which has some 380,000 clones, roughly 90% seen once. These data belong to a study of blood T cell repertoires in COVID-19. About the study: The study drew acute and convalescent COVID-19 samples from the United States, Italy and Spain.

The sequencing sample was made of peripheral blood. The clonotype comes from a man younger than 35 with active or convalescent COVID-19. The V and J genes are TRBV3-1 (or the pseudogene TRBV3-2) and TRBJ2-5; 13 bases map to TRBD2. The CDR3 loop reads CASSNILAGGLETQYF. For the CDR3, the DNA is TGTGCCAGCAGCAATATACTAGCGGGGGGGCTGGAGACCCAGTACTTC.